This TCR beta chain was recorded in a study of T cells in Graves' hyperthyroidism and ophthalmopathy. Study-wide background: Initial diagnosis, before any treatment, was when peripheral blood was collected.

Not enrolled were patients with uncontrolled infection, other autoimmune disease, pregnancy or lactation. In its sample, this clonotype was seen many times. Antigen: not known. The CDR3 is made up of 16 amino acids. Germline CDR1 MNHEY, CDR2 SVGEGT. Trimming took 0 bases from V and 0 from J, leaving 8 bases between them. Overall study results and limits: Using 13 V-J features, a model discriminated ophthalmopathy from stable hyperthyroidism. Prediction of ophthalmopathy progression came a median approximately 6.6 months pre-onset.

TCR beta CDR3 region amplification was performed from RNA transcripts. Initially, a first-round RT-PCR of the TCR CDR3 employed the HTBI primer set. TCRdb independently ran MiXCR on the multiplex PCR reads; one entry per CDR3 protein. The sample lists hundreds of thousands of distinct CDR3 sequences, 11% to 15% occurring once. Sequencing was carried out using blood. The chain employs TRBV6-2 or TRBV6-3 and TRBJ2-2; no definite D call. This clonotype was obtained from a woman younger than 35 with Graves' hyperthyroidism. DNA of the CDR3: TGTGCCAGCAGTTACTCGGCCACTTCGAACACCGGGGAGCTGTTTTTT. Its protein is CASSYSATSNTGELFF.